This entry features one T cell receptor (beta chain) sequence. No antigen is known for it. Generated by immunoSEQ multiplex PCR, the TCRdb table keeps only in-frame clones and is missing some. The profile shows 25,000 to 30,000 clones, over 70% of them singletons. Germline values: CDR1 SGHVS, CDR2 FQNEAQ. The CDR3 consists of 15 residues. V shed 3 bases and J 6 bases; nucleotides not matched to a gene: 4. Sample time point: blood 2 weeks post-SBRT. Regarding treatment: 15 Gy SBRT to primary tumor, nephrectomy 4 weeks later. Serial blood draws occurred at baseline and 2 and 4 weeks post-SBRT. The tumor was a clear cell renal cell carcinoma. These data are taken from a study of radiation and T cells in renal cell carcinoma. Study at large: Nephrectomy followed 15 Gy stereotactic body radiation by 4 weeks.

General study results and limits: In blood, top tumor clones expanded by 2 weeks, shrinking by 4.

The chain has TRBV7-8 and TRBJ1-6; TRBD1 matches 8 bases. The sequenced sample was blood, obtained from a patient whose treatment included radiotherapy and nephrectomy. The TCR originated in a man in his 60s with renal cell carcinoma. For the CDR3, the DNA is TGTGCCAGCAGCTTTGGACAGGGAGGTAATTCACCCCTCCACTTT. This translates into CASSFGQGGNSPLHF.